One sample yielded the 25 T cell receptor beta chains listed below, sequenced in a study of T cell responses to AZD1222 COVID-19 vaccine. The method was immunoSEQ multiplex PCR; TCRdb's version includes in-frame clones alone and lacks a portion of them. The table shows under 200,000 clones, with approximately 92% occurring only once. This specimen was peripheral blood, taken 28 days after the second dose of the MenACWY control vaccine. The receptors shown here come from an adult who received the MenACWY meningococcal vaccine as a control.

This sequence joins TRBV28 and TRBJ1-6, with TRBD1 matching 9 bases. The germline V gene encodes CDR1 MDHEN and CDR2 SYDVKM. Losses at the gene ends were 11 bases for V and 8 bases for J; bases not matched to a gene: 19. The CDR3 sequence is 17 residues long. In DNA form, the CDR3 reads TGTGCCGGGTCTGACGTACAGGGGGCGACTCCTTATTCACCCCTCCACTTT. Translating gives CAGSDVQGATPYSPLHF. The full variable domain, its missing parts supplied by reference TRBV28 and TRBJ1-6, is DVKVTQSSRYLVKRTGEKVFLECVQDMDHENMFWYRQDPGLGLRLIYFSYDVKMKEKGDIPEGYSVSREKKERFSLILESASTNQTSMYLCAGSDVQGATPYSPLHFGNGTRLTVT.

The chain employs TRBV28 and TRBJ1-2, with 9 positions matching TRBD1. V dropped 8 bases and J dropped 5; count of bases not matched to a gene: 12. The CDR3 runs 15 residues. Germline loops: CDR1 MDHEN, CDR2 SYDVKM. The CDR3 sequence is CASALWGQGEYGYTF. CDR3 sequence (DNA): TGTGCCAGCGCCCTCTGGGGACAGGGAGAGTATGGCTACACCTTC.

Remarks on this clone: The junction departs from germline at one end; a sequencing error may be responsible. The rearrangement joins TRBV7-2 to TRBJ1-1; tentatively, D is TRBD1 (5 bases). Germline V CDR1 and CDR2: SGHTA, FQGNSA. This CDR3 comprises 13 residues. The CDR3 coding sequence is TGTGCCAGCAGCCTAGCCAGGGCAGGTCGGGCTTTCTTT. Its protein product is CASSLARAGRAFF. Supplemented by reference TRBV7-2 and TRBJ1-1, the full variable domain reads GAGVSQSPSNKVTEKGKDVELRCDPISGHTALYWYRQSLGQGLEFLIYFQGNSAPDKSGLPSDRFSAERTGGSVSTLTIQRTQQEDSAVYLCASSLARAGRAFFGQGTRLTVV.

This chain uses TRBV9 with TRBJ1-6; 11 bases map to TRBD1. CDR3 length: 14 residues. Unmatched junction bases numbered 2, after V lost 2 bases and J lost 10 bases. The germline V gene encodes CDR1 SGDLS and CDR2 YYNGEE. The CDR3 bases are TGTGCCAGCAGCGTGGACAGGGGGCCGTCACCCCTCCACTTT. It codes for CASSVDRGPSPLHF.

The CDR3 here is CASSSGIPGREEFF. The CDR3 DNA follows: TGTGCCAGTAGCTCCGGGATTCCGGGGCGGGAGGAGTTCTTC. The rearrangement links TRBV19 to TRBJ2-1, with 8 nucleotides matching TRBD2. The CDR3 covers 14 residues. J lost 14 bases, V lost 6 bases, and 15 bases had no gene match. CDR1 LNHDA and CDR2 SQIVND come from the germline V gene (reference sequence).

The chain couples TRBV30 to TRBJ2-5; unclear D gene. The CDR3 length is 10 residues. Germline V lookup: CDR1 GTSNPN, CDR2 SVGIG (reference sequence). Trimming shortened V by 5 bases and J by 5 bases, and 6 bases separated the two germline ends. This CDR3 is CAWGVETQYF. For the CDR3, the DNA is TGTGCCTGGGGGGTGGAGACCCAGTACTTC.

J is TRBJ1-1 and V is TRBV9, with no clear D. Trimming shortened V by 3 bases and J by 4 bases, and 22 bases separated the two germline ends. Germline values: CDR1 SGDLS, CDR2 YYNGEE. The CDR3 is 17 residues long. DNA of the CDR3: TGTGCCAGCAGCGCTGGCCGGGAGCAAGATCGGGGCACTGAAGCTTTCTTT. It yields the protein CASSAGREQDRGTEAFF.

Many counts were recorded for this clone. CDR3 region: CASSLWTGASYEQYF. CDR3 coding DNA: TGTGCCAGCAGCTTATGGACAGGAGCCTCCTACGAGCAGTACTTC. The V and J genes are TRBV7-9 and TRBJ2-7, with TRBD1 matching over 7 bases. Germline loops: CDR1 SEHNR, CDR2 FQNEAQ (reference sequence). This CDR3 has 15 residues. J lost 0 bases, V lost 2 bases, and 4 bases had no gene match. Looking up the rest from reference TRBV7-9 and TRBJ2-7 gives the full variable domain: DTGVSQNPRHKITKRGQNVTFRCDPISEHNRLYWYRQTLGQGPEFLTYFQNEAQLEKSRLLSDRFSAERPKGSFSTLEIQRTEQGDSAMYLCASSLWTGASYEQYFGPGTRLTVT.

CDR3 in DNA: TGTGCCAGCAGCTCGGGGGCCGCAAACTATGGCTACACCTTC. This sequence encodes CASSSGAANYGYTF. This chain uses TRBV7-3 with TRBJ1-2; possibly TRBD1 for D (6 bases). The CDR3 is 14 residues long. Per the germline V gene, CDR1 is SGHTA and CDR2 is FQGTGA. V shed 4 bases and J shed 2 bases, with 11 bases lying between them.

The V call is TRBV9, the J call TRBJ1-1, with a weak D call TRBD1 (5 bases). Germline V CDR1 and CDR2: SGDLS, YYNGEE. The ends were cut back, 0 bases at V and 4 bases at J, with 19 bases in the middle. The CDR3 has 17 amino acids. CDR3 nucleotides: TGTGCCAGCAGCGTAGATGGGGTGGGCCAGGGAAGCACTGAAGCTTTCTTT. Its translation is CASSVDGVGQGSTEAFF.

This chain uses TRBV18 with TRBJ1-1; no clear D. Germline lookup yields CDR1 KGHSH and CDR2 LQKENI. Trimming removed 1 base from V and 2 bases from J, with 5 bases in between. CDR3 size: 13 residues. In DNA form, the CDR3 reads TGTGCCAGCTCACCACTCGGAAACACTGAAGCTTTCTTT. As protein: CASSPLGNTEAFF.

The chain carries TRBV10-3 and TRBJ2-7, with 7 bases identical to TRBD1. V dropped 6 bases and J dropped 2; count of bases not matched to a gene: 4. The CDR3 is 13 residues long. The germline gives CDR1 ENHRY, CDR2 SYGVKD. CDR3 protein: CAIRDRRTYEQYF. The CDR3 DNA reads TGTGCCATCAGGGACAGGCGTACCTACGAGCAGTACTTC.

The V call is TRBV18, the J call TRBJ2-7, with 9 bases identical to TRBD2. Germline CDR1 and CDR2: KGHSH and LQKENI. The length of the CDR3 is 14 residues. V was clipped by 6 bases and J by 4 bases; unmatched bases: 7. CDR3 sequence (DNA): TGTGCCAGCTCCGCCGCTAGCGGGAATTACGAGCAGTACTTC. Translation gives CASSAASGNYEQYF.

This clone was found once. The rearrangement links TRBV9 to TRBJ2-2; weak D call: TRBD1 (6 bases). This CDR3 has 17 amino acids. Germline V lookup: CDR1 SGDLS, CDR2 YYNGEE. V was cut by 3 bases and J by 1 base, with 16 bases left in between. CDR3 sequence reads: CASSGEPGHLNTGELFF. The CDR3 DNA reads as TGTGCCAGCAGCGGAGAGCCGGGACACCTGAACACCGGGGAGCTGTTTTTT.

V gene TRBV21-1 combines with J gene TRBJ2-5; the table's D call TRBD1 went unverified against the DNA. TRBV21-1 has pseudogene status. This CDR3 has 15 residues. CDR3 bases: TGTGCCAGCAGCAAAGCGCTGGGCAGGGAAGAGACCCAGTACTTC. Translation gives CASSKALGREETQYF.

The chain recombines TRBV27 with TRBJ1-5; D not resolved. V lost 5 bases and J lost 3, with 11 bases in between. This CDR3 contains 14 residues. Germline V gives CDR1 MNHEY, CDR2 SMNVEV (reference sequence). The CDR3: CASSPYRFNQPQHF. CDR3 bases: TGTGCCAGCAGTCCGTACAGATTCAATCAGCCCCAGCATTTT.

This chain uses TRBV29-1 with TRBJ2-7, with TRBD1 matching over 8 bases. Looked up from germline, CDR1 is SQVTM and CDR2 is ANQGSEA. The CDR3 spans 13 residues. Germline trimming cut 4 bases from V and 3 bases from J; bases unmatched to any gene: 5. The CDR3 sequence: CSVGSTGDYEQYF. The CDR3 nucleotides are TGCAGCGTTGGGTCGACAGGGGACTACGAGCAGTACTTC.

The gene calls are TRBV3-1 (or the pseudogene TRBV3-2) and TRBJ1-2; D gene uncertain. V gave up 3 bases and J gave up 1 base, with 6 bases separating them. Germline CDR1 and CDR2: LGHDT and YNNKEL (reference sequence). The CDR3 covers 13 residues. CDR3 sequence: CASSQGSNYGYTF. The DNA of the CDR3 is TGTGCCAGCAGCCAGGGGAGTAACTATGGCTACACCTTC.

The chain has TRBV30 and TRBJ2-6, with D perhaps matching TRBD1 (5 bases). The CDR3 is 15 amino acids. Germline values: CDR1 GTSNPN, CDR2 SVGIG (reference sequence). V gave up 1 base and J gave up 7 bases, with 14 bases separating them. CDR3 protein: CAWSAQGWRANVLTF. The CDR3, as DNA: TGTGCCTGGAGTGCCCAGGGCTGGAGAGCCAACGTCCTGACTTTC.

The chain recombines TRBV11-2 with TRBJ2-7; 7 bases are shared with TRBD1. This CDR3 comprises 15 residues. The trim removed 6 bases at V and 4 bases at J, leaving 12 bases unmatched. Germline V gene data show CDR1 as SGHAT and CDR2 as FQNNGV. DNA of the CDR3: TGTGCCAGCAGTTGGGGGACAGAGGATTTGTACGAGCAGTACTTC. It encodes CASSWGTEDLYEQYF.

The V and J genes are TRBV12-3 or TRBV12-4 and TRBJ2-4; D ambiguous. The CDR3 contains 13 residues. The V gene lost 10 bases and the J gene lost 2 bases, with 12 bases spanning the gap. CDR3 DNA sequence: TGTGCCATTTCTCGGACGTCCAAAAACATTCAGTACTTC. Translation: CAISRTSKNIQYF.

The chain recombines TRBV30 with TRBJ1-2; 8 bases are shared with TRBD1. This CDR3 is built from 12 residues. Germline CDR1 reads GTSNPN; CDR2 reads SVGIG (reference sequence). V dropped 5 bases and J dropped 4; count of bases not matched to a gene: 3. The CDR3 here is CAWGGQGYGYTF. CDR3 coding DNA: TGTGCCTGGGGTGGACAGGGCTATGGCTACACCTTC. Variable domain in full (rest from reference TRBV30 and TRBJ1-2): SQTIHQWPATLVQPVGSPLSLECTVEGTSNPNLYWYRQAAGRGLQLLFYSVGIGQISSEVPQNLSASRPQDRQFILSSKKLLLSDSGFYLCAWGGQGYGYTFGSGTRLTVV.

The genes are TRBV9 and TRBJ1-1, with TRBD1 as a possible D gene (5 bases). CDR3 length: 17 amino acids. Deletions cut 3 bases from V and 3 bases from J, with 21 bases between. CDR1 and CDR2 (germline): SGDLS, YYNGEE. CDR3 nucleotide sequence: TGTGCCAGCAGCGCATCATTCTCGGGGGGGAGTGACACTGAAGCTTTCTTT. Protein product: CASSASFSGGSDTEAFF. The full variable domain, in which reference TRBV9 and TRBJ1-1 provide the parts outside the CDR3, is DSGVTQTPKHLITATGQRVTLRCSPRSGDLSVYWYQQSLDQGLQFLIQYYNGEERAKGNILERFSAQQFPDLHSELNLSSLELGDSALYFCASSASFSGGSDTEAFFGQGTRLTVV.

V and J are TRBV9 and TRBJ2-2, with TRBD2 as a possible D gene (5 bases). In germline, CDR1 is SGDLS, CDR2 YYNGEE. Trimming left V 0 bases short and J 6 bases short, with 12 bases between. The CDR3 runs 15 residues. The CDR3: CASSVGSGSSGELFF. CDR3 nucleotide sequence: TGTGCCAGCAGCGTAGGGAGCGGCAGCTCCGGGGAGCTGTTTTTT.

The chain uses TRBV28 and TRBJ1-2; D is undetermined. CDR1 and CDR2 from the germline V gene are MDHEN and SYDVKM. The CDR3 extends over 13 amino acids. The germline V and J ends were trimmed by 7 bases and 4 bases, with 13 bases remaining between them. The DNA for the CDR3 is TGTGCCAGCACCCGCCCAGGCATCTATGGCTACACCTTC. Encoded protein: CASTRPGIYGYTF.